Here is one T cell receptor (beta chain) with its context. The ends were cut back, 5 bases at V and 5 bases at J, with 9 bases in the middle. Germline CDR1 reads MDHEN; CDR2 reads SYDVKM. The CDR3 consists of 12 residues. This table comes from immunoSEQ multiplex PCR, and its TCRdb copy is limited to in-frame clones, with some not included. Of just over 150,000 clones listed, about 93% were seen once; the top ten hold around 2.2%. The data belong to a study of control samples from healthy donors and cancer patients. This receptor was identified in a man in his forties or fifties in good health. J is TRBJ1-2 and V is TRBV28; maybe TRBD1 (5 bases). The sample taken for sequencing was blood. The CDR3 nucleotides read TGTGCCAGCAGTCCAGGGACTTATGGCTACACCTTC. Translated: CASSPGTYGYTF.